The 8 T cell receptor beta chains in this list originate from one sample, sequenced in a study of blood T cells in healthy people across ages. It was with a sample-barcoded 5' primer and a J-beta primer mix that a second PCR of roughly 6 to 12 cycles was run. Each CDR3 protein gets one entry after TCRdb re-called the 5' RACE reads with MiXCR. The repertoire includes hundreds of thousands of distinct CDR3 sequences, about half of them detected once, and about a sixth sits in the top ten. Sequencing was carried out using blood. Receptors were obtained from a man older than 75 in good health.

The chain combines TRBV12-3 or TRBV12-4 with TRBJ2-3; 8 nucleotides line up with TRBD2. The CDR3 is 12 residues long. Trimming removed 6 bases from V and 8 bases from J; junction bases left unmatched: 4. This CDR3 reads CASSGLAGTQYF. The CDR3 DNA follows: TGTGCCAGCAGCGGACTAGCCGGTACGCAGTATTTT.

The sample holds a few counts of this clonotype. This chain joins TRBV5-1 and TRBJ2-7; 7 bases are shared with TRBD1. The CDR3 is 13 amino acids. V gave up 5 bases and J gave up 2 bases; unmatched junction bases: 4. Germline V gene data show CDR1 as SGHRS and CDR2 as YFSETQ. CDR3: CASRTGFAYEQYF. DNA for the CDR3: TGCGCCAGCAGGACAGGGTTCGCCTACGAGCAGTACTTC.

This chain connects TRBV7-9 to TRBJ2-5, with 7 bases fitting TRBD2. The V gene end was trimmed by 5 bases and the J gene end by 2 bases; junction bases not matched to a gene: 11. CDR1 and CDR2 (germline): SEHNR, FQNEAQ (reference sequence). The CDR3 spans 16 residues. CDR3 sequence: CASSAKRASGQETQYF. CDR3 DNA sequence: TGTGCCAGCAGCGCCAAGAGGGCTAGCGGTCAAGAGACCCAGTACTTC.

This clonotype was counted between two and nine times. The chain has TRBV6-6 and TRBJ2-3; possibly TRBD1 for D (8 bases). The V gene lost 8 bases and the J gene lost 0 bases, with 21 bases spanning the gap. CDR3 length: 17 residues. Germline V CDR1 and CDR2: MNHNY, SVGAGI (reference sequence). DNA for the CDR3: TGTGCCAGCGGTCAAAACAGGGGGGGATATAGCACAGATACGCAGTATTTT. Its translation is CASGQNRGGYSTDTQYF.

A few counts support this clonotype. The DNA of the CDR3 is TGCAGCGTTGACACAGCGGGAGTGGTCAATGAGCAGTTCTTC. Protein: CSVDTAGVVNEQFF. The chain employs TRBV29-1 and TRBJ2-1; TRBD2 agrees at 8 bases. Looked up from germline, CDR1 is SQVTM and CDR2 is ANQGSEA. The CDR3 has 14 residues. Trimming cost V 3 bases and J 6 bases; bases outside gene matches: 7.

This sequence joins TRBV12-3 or TRBV12-4 and TRBJ1-4; weak D call: TRBD1 (5 bases). The CDR3 runs to 13 residues. Trimming removed 4 bases at V and 7 bases at J, with 10 bases between. The CDR3 region is CASSWRGGEKLFF. The CDR3 nucleotides are TGTGCCAGCAGTTGGAGGGGTGGTGAAAAACTGTTTTTT.

The genes are TRBV20-1 and TRBJ2-3; D call uncertain. Trimming pared 2 bases from V and 3 bases from J, leaving 3 bases between. CDR1 is DFQATT, CDR2 SNEGSKA, per germline (reference sequence). The CDR3 has 11 amino acids. The CDR3 DNA reads TGCAGTGCTAGACCAACAGATACGCAGTATTTT. This gives the protein CSARPTDTQYF.

The chain has TRBV20-1 and TRBJ2-5; 7 bases align to TRBD1. The CDR3 spans 12 residues. The V gene's germline CDR1 is DFQATT and CDR2 SNEGSKA (reference sequence). V dropped 2 bases and J dropped 5; count of bases not matched to a gene: 2. The DNA for the CDR3 is TGCAGTGCTAGACGACAGGGCGAGACCCAGTACTTC. It encodes CSARRQGETQYF.